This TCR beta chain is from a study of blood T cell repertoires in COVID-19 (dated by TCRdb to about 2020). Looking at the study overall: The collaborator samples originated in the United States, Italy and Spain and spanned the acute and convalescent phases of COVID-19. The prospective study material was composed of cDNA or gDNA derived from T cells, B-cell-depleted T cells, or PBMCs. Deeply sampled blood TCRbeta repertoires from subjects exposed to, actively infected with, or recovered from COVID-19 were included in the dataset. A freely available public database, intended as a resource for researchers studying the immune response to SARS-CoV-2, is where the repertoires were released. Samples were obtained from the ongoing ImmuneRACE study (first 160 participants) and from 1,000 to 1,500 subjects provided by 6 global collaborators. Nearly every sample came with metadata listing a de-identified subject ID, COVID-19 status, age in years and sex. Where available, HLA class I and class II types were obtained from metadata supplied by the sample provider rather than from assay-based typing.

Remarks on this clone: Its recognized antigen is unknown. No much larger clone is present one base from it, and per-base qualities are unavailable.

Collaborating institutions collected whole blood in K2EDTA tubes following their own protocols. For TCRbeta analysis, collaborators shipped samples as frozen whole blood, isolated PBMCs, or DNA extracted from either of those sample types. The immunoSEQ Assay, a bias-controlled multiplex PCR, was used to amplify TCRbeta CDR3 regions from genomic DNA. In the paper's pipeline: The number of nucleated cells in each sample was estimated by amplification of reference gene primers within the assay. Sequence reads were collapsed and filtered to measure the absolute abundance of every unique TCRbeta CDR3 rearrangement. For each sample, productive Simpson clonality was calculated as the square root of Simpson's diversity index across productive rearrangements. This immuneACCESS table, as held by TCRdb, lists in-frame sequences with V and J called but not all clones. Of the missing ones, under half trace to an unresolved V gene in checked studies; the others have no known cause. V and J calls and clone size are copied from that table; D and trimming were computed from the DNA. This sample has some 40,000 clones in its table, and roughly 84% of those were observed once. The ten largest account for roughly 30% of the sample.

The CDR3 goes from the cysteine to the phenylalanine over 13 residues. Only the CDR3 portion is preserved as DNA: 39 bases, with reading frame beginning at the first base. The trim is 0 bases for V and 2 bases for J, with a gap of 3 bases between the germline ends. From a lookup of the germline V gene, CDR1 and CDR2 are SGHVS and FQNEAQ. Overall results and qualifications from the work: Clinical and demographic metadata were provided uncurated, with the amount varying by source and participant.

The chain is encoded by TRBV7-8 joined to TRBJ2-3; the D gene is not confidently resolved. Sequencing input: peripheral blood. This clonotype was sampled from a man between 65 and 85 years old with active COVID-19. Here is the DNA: TGTGCCAGCAGCTTAGCGGCCACAGATACGCAGTATTTT. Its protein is CASSLAATDTQYF.